Given below is one TCR beta chain in context. This CDR3 comprises 13 residues. V was pared by 3 bases and J by 5 bases, with 10 bases between. This sample stems from a study of blood T cell repertoires in COVID-19. Sequencing used immunoSEQ multiplex PCR; TCRdb keeps in-frame clones, though not all of them. The sample holds under 400,000 clones, about nine tenths seen once. Sequenced sample: peripheral blood. The sequence was obtained from a woman in her thirties with COVID-19, enrolled during active disease. The chain has TRBV12-3 or TRBV12-4 and TRBJ1-1; D is unresolved. CDR3 sequence (DNA): TGTGCCAGCAGTTTTTACGAGTTGACTGAAGCTTTCTTT. Protein product: CASSFYELTEAFF.